This T cell receptor beta chain originates from a study of Graves' ophthalmopathy and Graves' hyperthyroidism. Study details: Untreated patients at initial diagnosis provided peripheral blood.

Germline V gene sequence: CDR1 MNHNS, CDR2 SASEGT. This CDR3 contains 11 residues. Trimming removed 6 bases from V and 7 bases from J, with 10 bases in between. The authors amplified TCR beta CDR3 regions, and they did so from RNA transcripts for repertoire sequencing. First-round RT-PCR employed HTBI primers, with a second-round multiplex PCR after it. TCRdb re-analysed the multiplex PCR reads in MiXCR, keeping a single row per CDR3 protein. The table includes about 160,000 distinct CDR3 sequences, roughly two fifths detected once. Presentation of ophthalmopathy in the donors involved moderate-to-severe activity, CAS ≥3, NOSPECS ≥4 and a duration under 3 months. This clonotype was recorded only once.

Source material: peripheral blood. The chain links TRBV6-1 to TRBJ2-7; D may be TRBD1 (5 bases). The source is a woman in her thirties or forties with Graves' ophthalmopathy. As DNA, the CDR3 is TGTGCCAGCAGGGCTTACAGGGAGCAGTACTTC. This translates into CASRAYREQYF.